Sequencing of this T cell receptor (beta chain) was carried out in a study of blood T cells in healthy people across ages. Overall study findings and caveats: Those diversity estimates obtained from one million T cells were thought to be underestimates.

Primers used in a second PCR of roughly 7 to 12 cycles were a sample-barcoded 5' primer and a J-beta primer mix. Each of the cDNA molecules was tagged by a template-switch adaptor with 12 random nucleotides. There were at least 2.5 million CDR3-containing paired-end reads obtained from each sample. TCRdb processed the 5' RACE reads anew with MiXCR; each CDR3 protein has one entry. Of 1.5 million to 2 million distinct CDR3 sequences in the sample, roughly 30% were seen once. Looked up from germline, CDR1 is SQVTM and CDR2 is ANQGSEA. Germline trimming cut 7 bases from V and 10 bases from J; bases unmatched to any gene: 5. This CDR3 comprises 12 residues. This clonotype has ten or more counts. Its target is not known.

The chain is built from TRBV29-1 and TRBJ2-1; 12 bases fit TRBD2. The sample taken for sequencing was blood. The source of this sequence is a woman aged 25 to 39 in good health. Here the CDR3 reads CSAGTSGREQFF. The CDR3 region has the DNA TGCAGCGCGGGGACTAGCGGGCGGGAGCAGTTCTTC.